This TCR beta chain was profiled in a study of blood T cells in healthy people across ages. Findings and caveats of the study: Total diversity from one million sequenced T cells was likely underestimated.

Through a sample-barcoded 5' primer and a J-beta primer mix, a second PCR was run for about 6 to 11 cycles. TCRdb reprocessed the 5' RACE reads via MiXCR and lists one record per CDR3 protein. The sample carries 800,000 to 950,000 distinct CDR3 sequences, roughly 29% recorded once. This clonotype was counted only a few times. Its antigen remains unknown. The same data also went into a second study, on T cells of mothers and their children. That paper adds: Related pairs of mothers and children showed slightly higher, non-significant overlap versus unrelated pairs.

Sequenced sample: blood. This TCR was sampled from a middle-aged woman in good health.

The CDR3 region has the DNA TGTGCCAGCAGCCAGGCTTTCTCGACTAGCGGGGGGGCCGGTGAGCAGTTCTTC. It specifies CASSQAFSTSGGAGEQFF. The chain carries TRBV3-1 and TRBJ2-1; 14 nucleotides match TRBD2. This CDR3 region has 18 residues. CDR1 and CDR2 from the germline V gene are LGHDT and YNNKEL (reference sequence). The V gene end was trimmed by 3 bases and the J gene end by 9 bases; junction bases not matched to a gene: 13.